This T cell receptor beta chain was sequenced during a study of blood T cells in healthy people across ages. Findings and caveats of the study: Samples with more naive T cells showed higher observed beta diversity.

With respect to this clonotype: The antigen is undetermined.

Combining a sample-barcoded 5' primer with a J-beta primer mix, a second PCR ran for roughly 7 to 12 cycles. A minimum of 2.5 million CDR3-containing paired-end reads was obtained for each sample. TCRdb itself ran the 5' RACE reads through MiXCR, one entry per CDR3 protein. The repertoire has around 1,000,000 distinct CDR3 sequences, almost 25% of them found once; the top ten carry about 0.72%. CDR3 length equals 14 residues. Germline-derived CDR1 and CDR2 are SGDLS and YYNGEE. The V end was cut by 2 bases, the J end by 9 bases, with 15 bases between. Separately, the same data were catalogued under a study of T cells of mothers and their children.

This receptor was identified in a girl aged 2-9 years in good health. The chain employs TRBV9 and TRBJ2-1; perhaps TRBD2 as D (7 bases). Sequencing input: blood. The CDR3 reads CASSVGGASPEQFF. The CDR3 nucleotides are TGTGCCAGCAGCGTTGGGGGGGCTAGCCCTGAGCAGTTCTTC.